This T cell receptor beta chain appears in the sequencing data of a study of cytomegalovirus exposure and HLA in healthy donors. Regarding the study as a whole: A few of the chains that were CMV-associated were confirmed in vitro to be specific for CMV antigens. Sequencing likely generated an artifact that appeared as a cluster of highly shared sequence variants. HLA alleles showed associations with 16,951 TCR beta sequences in a later analysis, at a 0.05 false discovery rate.

V shed 0 bases and J 7 bases; nucleotides not matched to a gene: 3. There are 14 residues in the CDR3. Germline CDR1 is SGHTA and CDR2 is FQGTGA. With 60 Vbeta and 13 Jbeta primers, the PCR was carried out. Clones were sequenced by immunoSEQ multiplex PCR, and TCRdb holds only the in-frame ones, with some missing. Of 180,000 or so clones listed, around 80% are singletons. As to this clone: Antigen unknown.

This clonotype was sampled from a man younger than 35 in good health and CMV-seronegative. The chain employs TRBV7-3 and TRBJ2-1; 7 bases fit TRBD1. What was sequenced was PBMCs. CDR3 loop: CASSLTGGGNEQFF. The CDR3 nucleotides are TGTGCCAGCAGCTTAACAGGGGGCGGGAATGAGCAGTTCTTC.